This is a list of T cell receptor beta chains from one sample in a study of early T cells in non-severe SARS-CoV-2 infection. One entry per CDR3 protein, called by TCRdb with MiXCR from the 5' RACE reads. The data contain 75,000 to 90,000 distinct CDR3 sequences, 5.5% to 7.5% of them singletons. Source material: whole blood. These receptors were taken from an adult who was a healthcare worker with PCR-confirmed SARS-CoV-2 infection or an uninfected control (not recorded which). Both conserved end residues are trimmed from each CDR3. D genes are given only for firm matches.

V: TRBV3-1; D: -; J: TRBJ2-5; CDR3: ASSQVVQQETQY
V: TRBV4-1; D: -; J: TRBJ1-4; CDR3: ASSQELGSGEKLF
V: TRBV6-2/TRBV6-3; D: TRBD1; J: TRBJ1-3; CDR3: ASRRVGTAGNTIY
V: TRBV7-9; D: TRBD2; J: TRBJ2-5; CDR3: ASSLEGLAGAETQY
V: TRBV7-2; D: -; J: TRBJ1-3; CDR3: ASSLEGTIGGNTIY
V: TRBV12-5; D: -; J: TRBJ1-1; CDR3: ASAGIANTEAF
V: TRBV11-2; D: -; J: TRBJ2-5; CDR3: ASSLVAGQPRETQY
V: TRBV27; D: -; J: TRBJ2-1; CDR3: ASSLSGSSYNEQF
V: TRBV28; D: -; J: TRBJ2-4; CDR3: ASSLIAGIAKNIQY
V: TRBV6-5; D: TRBD2; J: TRBJ2-7; CDR3: ASRTIAGVSSEQY
V: TRBV7-2; D: TRBD1; J: TRBJ1-3; CDR3: ASSPDRATGNTIY
V: TRBV20-1; D: -; J: TRBJ1-5; CDR3: SASYQPGGNQPQH
V: TRBV20-1; D: -; J: TRBJ1-6; CDR3: SAPVGGTLH
V: TRBV6-5; D: -; J: TRBJ2-3; CDR3: ASSYGASGADTQY
V: TRBV30; D: TRBD2; J: TRBJ2-7; CDR3: AWRAPLAVYEQY
V: TRBV5-1; D: -; J: TRBJ1-1; CDR3: ASSLWLNTEAF